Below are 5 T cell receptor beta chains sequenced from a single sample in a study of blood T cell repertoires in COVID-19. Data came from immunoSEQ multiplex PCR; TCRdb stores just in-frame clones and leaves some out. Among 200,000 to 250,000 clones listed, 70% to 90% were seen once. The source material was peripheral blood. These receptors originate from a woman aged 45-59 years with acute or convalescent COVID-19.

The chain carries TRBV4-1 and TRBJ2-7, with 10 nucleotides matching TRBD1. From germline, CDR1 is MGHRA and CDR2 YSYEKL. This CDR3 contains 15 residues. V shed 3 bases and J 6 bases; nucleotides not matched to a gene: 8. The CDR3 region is CASSQPGTGAREQYF. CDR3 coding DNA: TGCGCCAGCAGCCAGCCCGGGACAGGGGCGCGCGAGCAGTACTTC.

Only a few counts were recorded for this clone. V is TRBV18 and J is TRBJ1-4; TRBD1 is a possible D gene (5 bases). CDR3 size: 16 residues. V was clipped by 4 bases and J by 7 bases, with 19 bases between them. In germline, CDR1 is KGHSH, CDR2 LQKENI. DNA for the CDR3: TGTGCCAGCTCACTCTTGGAAGGGACCGGGGGTGAAAAACTGTTTTTT. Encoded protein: CASSLLEGTGGEKLFF.

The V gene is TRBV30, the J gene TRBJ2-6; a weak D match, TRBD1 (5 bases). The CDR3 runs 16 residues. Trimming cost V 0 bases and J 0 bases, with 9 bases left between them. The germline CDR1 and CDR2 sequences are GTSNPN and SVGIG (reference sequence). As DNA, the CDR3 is TGTGCCTGGAGTGTACGCAGGGACTCTGGGGCCAACGTCCTGACTTTC. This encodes CAWSVRRDSGANVLTF.

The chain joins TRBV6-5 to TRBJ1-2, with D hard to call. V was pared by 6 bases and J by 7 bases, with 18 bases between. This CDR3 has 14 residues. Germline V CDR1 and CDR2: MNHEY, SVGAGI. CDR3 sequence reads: CASRQFGGAGGYTF. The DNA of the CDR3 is TGTGCCAGCAGGCAATTCGGTGGTGCGGGTGGCTACACCTTC.

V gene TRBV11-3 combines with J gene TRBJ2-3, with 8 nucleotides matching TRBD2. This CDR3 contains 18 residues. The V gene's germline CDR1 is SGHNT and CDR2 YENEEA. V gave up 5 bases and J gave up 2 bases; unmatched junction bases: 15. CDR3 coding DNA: TGTGCCAGCAGCGTGGCGGGAACGGGGGGGCCGGTCACAGATACGCAGTATTTT. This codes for CASSVAGTGGPVTDTQYF.